This TCR beta chain came from a study of T cell changes during pregnancy in multiple sclerosis. The V end lost 5 bases, the J end lost 1 base, and 8 bases lay between the germline ends. Germline-derived CDR1 and CDR2 are SGHTA and FQGTGA. This CDR3 spans 13 amino acids. The repertoire was sequenced with immunoSEQ multiplex PCR; TCRdb's copy has only in-frame clones and lacks some. The sample has about 89,000 clones; about 90% are singletons. The input for sequencing was peripheral blood, taken after pregnancy. The rearrangement joins TRBV7-3 to TRBJ1-1; no firm D call. This clonotype was obtained from a female donor in good health, enrolled as a control in a pregnancy study. CDR3 sequence: CASSPVSNTEAFF. For the CDR3, the DNA is TGTGCCAGCAGCCCTGTTTCGAACACTGAAGCTTTCTTT. The variable domain in full, with the rest retrieved from reference TRBV7-3 and TRBJ1-1, is GAGVSQTPSNKVTEKGKYVELRCDPISGHTALYWYRQSLGQGPEFLIYFQGTGAADDSGLPNDRFFAVRPEGSVSTLKIQRTERGDSAVYLCASSPVSNTEAFFGQGTRLTVV.